Below are 9 T cell receptor beta chains sequenced from a single sample in a study of shared clonotypes between healthy human individuals. The assay was immunoSEQ multiplex PCR, and TCRdb's table has in-frame clones only and misses some. This sample has over a million clones, with approximately 80% found just once. Sequenced: memory CD4+ T cells from PBMCs. Documented subset: CD45RA-negative fraction. These receptors were collected from a man between 18 and 29 years old in good health. Some clones in this sample may be carry-over from other donors' samples.

The CDR3 region is CASGAVSGANVLTF. CDR3 DNA: TGTGCCAGTGGGGCGGTATCTGGGGCCAACGTCCTGACTTTC. V usage is TRBV2 and J usage is TRBJ2-6, with a tentative D call TRBD1 (5 bases). Trimming cost V 9 bases and J 1 base, with 10 bases left between them. Germline V gene sequence: CDR1 SNHLY, CDR2 FYNNEI. This CDR3 has 14 residues. Together with reference TRBV2 and TRBJ2-6, the CDR3 gives the full variable domain: EPEVTQTPSHQVTQMGQEVILRCVPISNHLYFYWYRQILGQKVEFLVSFYNNEISEKSEIFDDQFSVERPDGSNFTLKIRSTKLEDSAMYFCASGAVSGANVLTFGAGSRLTVL.

This clone has just a few counts. The chain joins TRBV2 to TRBJ1-4; D possibly corresponds to TRBD1 (5 bases). CDR3 size: 15 residues. Germline CDR1 and CDR2: SNHLY and FYNNEI. Trimming removed 5 bases at V and 7 bases at J, with 17 bases between. CDR3 loop: CASSPAGTGFEKLFF. The CDR3 nucleotides read TGTGCCAGCAGTCCGGCTGGGACGGGGTTTGAAAAACTGTTTTTT.

In this sample, this clone turned up many times. The V call is TRBV4-1, the J call TRBJ2-2; TRBD1 matches 7 bases. J was trimmed by 2 bases and V by 6 bases; bases with no gene match: 18. CDR3 size: 19 residues. CDR1 and CDR2 from the germline V gene are MGHRA and YSYEKL. As DNA, the CDR3 is TGCGCCAGCAGACCTAAATTTACCGGGACAGTTATCAACACCGGGGAGCTGTTTTTT. Translation gives CASRPKFTGTVINTGELFF.

The chain recombines TRBV15 with TRBJ1-2; possible D gene TRBD1, 5 bases. There are 15 residues in the CDR3. Germline V lookup: CDR1 LNHNV, CDR2 YYDKDF (reference sequence). V was shortened by 5 bases and J by 2 bases, with 15 bases between the two germline ends. CDR3 DNA: TGTGCCACCAGCTCGGGGGTAGGCTACAACTATGGCTACACCTTC. Residues: CATSSGVGYNYGYTF. Full variable domain (rest looked up from reference TRBV15 and TRBJ1-2): DAMVIQNPRYQVTQFGKPVTLSCSQTLNHNVMYWYQQKSSQAPKLLFHYYDKDFNNEADTPDNFQSRRPNTSFCFLDIRSPGLGDTAMYLCATSSGVGYNYGYTFGSGTRLTVV.

The chain uses TRBV15 and TRBJ2-5; maybe TRBD2 (5 bases). This CDR3 is 16 amino acids long. Germline-derived CDR1 and CDR2 are LNHNV and YYDKDF (reference sequence). Trimming cost V 5 bases and J 5 bases, with 21 bases left between them. In nucleotides, the CDR3 is TGTGCCACCAGCTCGTATACGGGATCCCTAGAGGAGACCCAGTACTTC. It codes for CATSSYTGSLEETQYF. Supplemented by reference TRBV15 and TRBJ2-5, the full variable domain reads DAMVIQNPRYQVTQFGKPVTLSCSQTLNHNVMYWYQQKSSQAPKLLFHYYDKDFNNEADTPDNFQSRRPNTSFCFLDIRSPGLGDTAMYLCATSSYTGSLEETQYFGPGTRLLVL.

The rearrangement uses TRBV5-1 and TRBJ2-7, with 7 nucleotides matching TRBD1. V shed 4 bases, J shed 7 bases, and the junction held 11 bases outside the gene matches. The CDR3 totals 14 residues. The V gene's germline CDR1 is SGHRS and CDR2 YFSETQ. The CDR3 bases are TGCGCCAGCAGCCCGACAGGGCCGGTCGGGGAGCAGTACTTC. It translates to CASSPTGPVGEQYF.

This clone was seen a handful of times. The genes are TRBV6-1 and TRBJ1-5, with 9 bases lining up with TRBD1. Germline V gives CDR1 MNHNS, CDR2 SASEGT. This CDR3 region has 15 residues. The J segment lost 5 bases and the V segment lost 8 bases, leaving 10 bases of the junction unmatched. This CDR3 reads CASGDGQGKHQPQHF. For the CDR3, the DNA is TGTGCCAGCGGAGATGGACAGGGGAAGCATCAGCCCCAGCATTTT.

This chain connects TRBV6-6 to TRBJ1-1; no definite D call. V was clipped by 6 bases and J by 1 base, with 9 bases between them. Germline values: CDR1 MNHNY, CDR2 SVGAGI (reference sequence). The length of the CDR3 is 13 residues. CDR3: CASSRVGNTEAFF. For the CDR3, the DNA is TGTGCCAGCAGCCGGGTCGGGAACACTGAAGCTTTCTTT.

J is TRBJ1-2 and V is TRBV28, with no clear D. The CDR3 is 14 residues long. CDR1 and CDR2 (germline): MDHEN, SYDVKM. Deletions cut 3 bases from V and 4 bases from J, with 12 bases between. CDR3: CASSFGPVPYGYTF. In DNA form, the CDR3 reads TGTGCCAGCAGTTTCGGACCAGTCCCCTATGGCTACACCTTC.